This T cell receptor (beta chain) comes out of a study of shared T cell receptors in the human thymus. The table came from immunoSEQ multiplex PCR; TCRdb's copy has only in-frame clones and leaves some out. The table lists about 730,000 clones, around 85% of them singletons. These same data were also listed under a study on human thymus T cells. That report adds: Usage of V and J genes appeared biased in thymic and blood repertoires.

The sample taken for sequencing was thymocytes. This sequence originates from a girl less than two years old with a congenital heart defect.

CDR3 in DNA: TGTGCCAGCAGCGTAGGCCCCAGTAGCGGGGGGGCTCGGGATACGCAGTATTTT. Its translation: CASSVGPSSGGARDTQYF. The chain combines TRBV9 with TRBJ2-3; 11 bases are a match to TRBD2. The V segment lost 0 bases and the J segment 6 bases; nucleotides outside the gene matches: 12. The CDR3 is 18 amino acids. Per the germline V gene, CDR1 is SGDLS and CDR2 is YYNGEE.